Shown below are 4 T cell receptor beta chains from a single sample sequenced in a study of blood T cell repertoires in COVID-19 (TCRdb year 2020). The library was made by the immunoSEQ multiplex PCR assay. Here the immuneACCESS table is served through TCRdb, limited to in-frame sequences with V and J called. Missing clones are a known gap in these copies; in checked studies unresolved V genes cover under half, and the rest lacks a known reason. This sample has about 240,000 clones in its table, and roughly 89% of those were observed once. The ten top clones hold 3.5% to 4.5% of the sample. Specimen: PBMCs or T cells enriched from blood (not recorded which). These receptors originate from a woman in her 30s who had recovered from COVID-19.

The chain combines TRBV5-1 with TRBJ2-3; 10 bases agree with TRBD2. The CDR3 totals 15 residues. V trimming: 4 bases; J trimming: 2 bases; junction bases outside the gene matches: 4. The germline CDR1 and CDR2 sequences are SGHRS and YFSETQ. CDR3 residues: CASSVTSGNTDTQYF. CDR3 DNA sequence: TGCGCCAGCAGCGTAACTAGCGGGAACACAGATACGCAGTATTTT.

This clone has a single count. The rearrangement uses TRBV7-2 and TRBJ1-3; D is undetermined. Trimming removed 2 bases from V and 5 bases from J, with 7 bases in between. Germline CDR1 SGHTA, CDR2 FQGNSA. CDR3 length equals 13 residues. This chain's CDR3 is CASSLNPRNTIYF. The CDR3, as DNA: TGTGCCAGCAGCTTAAATCCTAGAAACACCATATATTTT.

This sequence joins TRBV29-1 and TRBJ1-3; perhaps TRBD1 as D (6 bases). The V gene's germline CDR1 is SQVTM and CDR2 ANQGSEA. There are 17 residues in the CDR3. V was cut by 7 bases and J by 0 bases, with 22 bases left in between. CDR3 sequence: CSATGGSFSFSGNTIYF. The CDR3 bases are TGCAGCGCCACGGGGGGCAGCTTTTCGTTCTCTGGAAACACCATATATTTT.

The rearrangement joins TRBV18 to TRBJ2-7; D gene uncertain. The CDR3 spans 16 residues. Trimming left V 1 base short and J 1 base short, with 14 bases between. The germline V gene encodes CDR1 KGHSH and CDR2 LQKENI. The CDR3: CASSPRADQISYEQYF. The CDR3 DNA sequence: TGTGCCAGCTCACCACGGGCAGACCAAATATCCTACGAGCAGTACTTC.